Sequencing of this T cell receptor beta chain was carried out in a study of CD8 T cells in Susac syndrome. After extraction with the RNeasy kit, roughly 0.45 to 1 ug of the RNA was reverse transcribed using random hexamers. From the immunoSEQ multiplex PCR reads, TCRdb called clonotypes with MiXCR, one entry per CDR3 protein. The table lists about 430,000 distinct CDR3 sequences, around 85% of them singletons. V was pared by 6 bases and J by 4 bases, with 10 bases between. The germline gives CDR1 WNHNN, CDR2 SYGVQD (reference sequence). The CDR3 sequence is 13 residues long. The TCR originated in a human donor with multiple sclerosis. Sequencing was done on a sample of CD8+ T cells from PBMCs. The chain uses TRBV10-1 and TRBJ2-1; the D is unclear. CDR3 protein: CASSVGPYNEQFF. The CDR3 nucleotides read TGCGCCAGCAGCGTCGGGCCGTACAATGAGCAGTTCTTC.